This paragraph reports one TCR beta chain. The antigen remains unidentified. This sample was taken from a study of cytomegalovirus exposure and HLA in healthy donors. PCR involved 60 Vbeta and 13 Jbeta primers. TCRdb's copy holds only in-frame clones and misses some; the assay was immunoSEQ multiplex PCR. The sample lists 150,000 to 200,000 clones, 79% occurring once. Trimming shortened V by 5 bases and J by 1 base, and 11 bases separated the two germline ends. The germline gives CDR1 SGHNT, CDR2 YENEEA. There are 14 residues in the CDR3. Study-wide findings and caveats: Among donors in an Asian-associated ancestry cluster, a later analysis reportedly found fewer N-insertions than the roughly 650-donor mean. For most subjects, TCR beta sequences were reported to predict HLA-A and HLA-B alleles with accuracy.

The sample taken for sequencing was PBMCs. The chain joins TRBV11-3 to TRBJ2-5, with D possibly being TRBD1 (6 bases). This clonotype was obtained from a woman in her forties or fifties in good health and CMV-seronegative. CDR3 DNA sequence: TGTGCCAGCAGCCCGGACAGCCGCCAAGAGACCCAGTACTTC. This sequence encodes CASSPDSRQETQYF.